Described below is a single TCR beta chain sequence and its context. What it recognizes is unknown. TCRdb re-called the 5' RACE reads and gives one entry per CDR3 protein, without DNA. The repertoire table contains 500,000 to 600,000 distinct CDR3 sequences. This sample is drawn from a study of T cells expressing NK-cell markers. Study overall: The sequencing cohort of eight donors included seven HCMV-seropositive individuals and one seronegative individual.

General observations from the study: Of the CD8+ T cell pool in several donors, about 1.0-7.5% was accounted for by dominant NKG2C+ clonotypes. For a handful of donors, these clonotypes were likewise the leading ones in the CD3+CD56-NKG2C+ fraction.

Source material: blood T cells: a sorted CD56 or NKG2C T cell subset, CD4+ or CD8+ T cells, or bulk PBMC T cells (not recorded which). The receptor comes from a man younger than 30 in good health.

The CDR3 sequence is CASSPGTGGNESGELFF. This chain uses TRBV12-3 or TRBV12-4 with TRBJ2-2; TCRdb designates TRBD1, a call that cannot be tested without DNA. This CDR3 is built from 17 residues.